This T cell receptor (beta chain) was documented in a study of shared clonotypes between healthy human individuals. Study in general: Used for every donor were three CD4 naive, three CD4 memory, two CD8 naive and one CD8 memory plate. Study findings and constraints: Clonotypes which were not shared had lower generation probabilities than clonotypes that all four donors shared. An anticipated effect of sequencing depth on clonotype sharing among donors was recognized.

On this clone: Its target is unknown.

The germline V gene has CDR1 KGHSH and CDR2 LQKENI. J lost 5 bases, V lost 2 bases, and 11 bases had no gene match. The CDR3 is 16 residues long. Deep-level assay runs were performed. The assay was immunoSEQ multiplex PCR, and TCRdb's table has in-frame clones only and misses some. The sample includes about 2.5 million clones, just under 95% of them seen just once. The V and J genes are TRBV18 and TRBJ2-7; 8 bases fit TRBD1. The source of this sequence is a young man in good health. Some clones in this sample may be carry-over from other donors' samples. The specimen sequenced was naive CD4+ T cells from PBMCs. The subset: CD45RA+ positively selected. CDR3 sequence reads: CASSPGWTGIGNEQYF. In nucleotides, the CDR3 is TGTGCCAGCTCACCAGGTTGGACAGGGATCGGGAACGAGCAGTACTTC.